This T cell receptor (beta chain) emerged from a study of cytomegalovirus exposure and HLA in healthy donors. The wider study: An early data release held tens of millions of unique TCRs from HLA-typed donors.

Study results and limitations: The analysis excluded some indistinguishable V segments, including TRBV6-2 and TRBV6-3. In a later analysis, compared with equally common non-associated chains, HLA-associated beta chains were more expanded. Productive rates of about 90% or about 30% were seen for most TCR beta V segments in an earlier analysis.

In the PCR, 60 Vbeta and 13 Jbeta primers were used. The repertoire was sequenced with immunoSEQ multiplex PCR; TCRdb's copy has only in-frame clones and lacks some. Counted here are just over 95,000 clones, over 60% occurring once; the ten biggest clones make up 6.5% to 8.5%. About this clone: Antigen: not known.

The V gene lost 2 bases and the J gene lost 5 bases, with 12 bases spanning the gap. The CDR3 is 15 residues long. CDR1 is MNHNS and CDR2 is SASEGT in the germline V gene. The sequenced sample consisted of PBMCs. V usage is TRBV6-1 and J usage is TRBJ2-2, with TRBD1 as a possible D gene (5 bases). The sequence was obtained from a human donor in good health. CDR3 DNA: TGTGCCAGCAGTGAATACCAGGGTCCAACCGGGGAGCTGTTTTTT. Amino acids: CASSEYQGPTGELFF.